This TCR beta chain was sequenced in a study of T cell responses to AZD1222 COVID-19 vaccine. Study observations and caveats: Clonal diversity may have been underestimated in mostly white British donors.

This clone was counted a single time. The antigen is unknown. The protocol was immunoSEQ multiplex PCR, while the TCRdb copy is restricted to in-frame clones and leaves out a portion. The repertoire holds tens of thousands of clones, about nine tenths seen once, with approximately 8.2% in the top ten. Germline V gives CDR1 MNHEY, CDR2 SVGAGI. The V end was cut by 2 bases, the J end by 6 bases, with 15 bases between. CDR3 length equals 15 residues. The source material was peripheral blood, sampled 28 days after the second AZD1222 dose. The TCR originated in an adult who received the AZD1222 COVID-19 vaccine. This chain joins TRBV6-5 and TRBJ2-3; TRBD2 might be the D (5 bases). The DNA of the CDR3 is TGTGCCAGCAGTTACCTGTGGGAGCCCCGTGATACGCAGTATTTT. Encoded protein: CASSYLWEPRDTQYF.